These 20 T cell receptor beta chains were all obtained from the same sample, sequenced in a study of blood T cell repertoires in COVID-19. TCRdb keeps only in-frame clones here, not all; method: immunoSEQ multiplex PCR. The table has approximately 110,000 clones, 86% seen once. Sequenced sample: peripheral blood. These receptors were taken from a man aged 40-55 years with acute or convalescent COVID-19.

J is TRBJ2-2 and V is TRBV2; 7 nucleotides agree with TRBD2. The CDR3 totals 14 residues. Per germline, CDR1 SNHLY and CDR2 FYNNEI. Trimming took 6 bases from V and 4 from J; bases not matched to a gene: 5. CDR3 amino acids: CASRRRESTGELFF. Here the CDR3 DNA reads TGTGCCAGCAGGCGGCGGGAGAGCACCGGGGAGCTGTTTTTT.

This chain links TRBV5-4 with TRBJ1-4; D might be TRBD1 (5 bases). This CDR3 spans 15 amino acids. CDR1 and CDR2 from the germline V gene are SGHNT and YYREEE (reference sequence). Trimming removed 2 bases from V and 0 bases from J, with 8 bases in between. The CDR3, as DNA: TGTGCCAGCAGCTTTATGGGGCCAACTAATGAAAAACTGTTTTTT. It translates to CASSFMGPTNEKLFF.

The chain has TRBV27 and TRBJ1-1, with TRBD1 identical over 7 bases. In germline, CDR1 is MNHEY, CDR2 SMNVEV (reference sequence). The V gene end was trimmed by 5 bases and the J gene end by 1 base; junction bases not matched to a gene: 4. The CDR3 spans 14 residues. CDR3 coding DNA: TGTGCCAGCAGTAGGTACAGGGGGAACACTGAAGCTTTCTTT. Its protein is CASSRYRGNTEAFF.

The genes are TRBV30 and TRBJ1-2, with TRBD1 matching over 11 bases. V dropped 3 bases and J dropped 2; count of bases not matched to a gene: 8. CDR1 GTSNPN and CDR2 SVGIG come from the germline V gene (reference sequence). CDR3 length equals 16 residues. The CDR3 coding sequence is TGTGCCTGGAGCATACTACGGACAGGGGGCAACTATGGCTACACCTTC. It translates to CAWSILRTGGNYGYTF. Full variable domain (missing parts from reference TRBV30 and TRBJ1-2): SQTIHQWPATLVQPVGSPLSLECTVEGTSNPNLYWYRQAAGRGLQLLFYSVGIGQISSEVPQNLSASRPQDRQFILSSKKLLLSDSGFYLCAWSILRTGGNYGYTFGSGTRLTVV.

This chain links TRBV6-1 with TRBJ2-7; D is perhaps TRBD2 (6 bases). The CDR3 length is 13 residues. V was clipped by 2 bases and J by 3 bases, with 8 bases between them. Germline lookup yields CDR1 MNHNS and CDR2 SASEGT. CDR3 nucleotide sequence: TGTGCCAGCAGTGAACGGAGGGTCTACGAGCAGTACTTC. It is translated as CASSERRVYEQYF.

This sequence joins TRBV5-1 and TRBJ2-7; 8 bases fit TRBD1. V gave up 4 bases and J gave up 4 bases; unmatched junction bases: 4. This CDR3 contains 13 residues. Germline assignment: CDR1 SGHRS and CDR2 YFSETQ. CDR3 loop: CASSPGQDYEQYF. CDR3 bases: TGCGCCAGCAGCCCGGGACAGGATTACGAGCAGTACTTC.

V is TRBV9 and J is TRBJ1-1; 7 bases line up with TRBD1. The CDR3 has 14 residues. CDR1 SGDLS and CDR2 YYNGEE come from the germline V gene. The junction had 8 bases not matched to a gene; V was cut back by 3 bases and J by 6 bases. CDR3 DNA sequence: TGTGCCAGCAGCGCCCAACAGGGGATGCCTGAAGCTTTCTTT. Its translation: CASSAQQGMPEAFF.

DNA for the CDR3: TGTGCCAGCAGCTTAGACGGGTCCTACGAGCAGTACTTC. It codes for CASSLDGSYEQYF. The genes are TRBV7-9 and TRBJ2-7; D not certain. V was cut by 1 base and J by 1 base, with 5 bases left in between. The CDR3 contains 13 residues. The V gene's germline CDR1 is SEHNR and CDR2 FQNEAQ (reference sequence).

The genes are TRBV7-2 and TRBJ1-5, with D perhaps TRBD1 (5 bases). V lost 0 bases and J lost 0, with 6 bases in between. Per the germline V gene, CDR1 is SGHTA and CDR2 is FQGNSA. The CDR3 runs to 15 residues. The CDR3 DNA reads TGTGCCAGCAGCTTAGCGGGGCTTAGCAATCAGCCCCAGCATTTT. As protein: CASSLAGLSNQPQHF.

V gene TRBV6-5 combines with J gene TRBJ1-2; 9 bases align to TRBD1. Germline trimming cut 5 bases from V and 7 bases from J; bases unmatched to any gene: 11. The CDR3 totals 15 residues. CDR1 is MNHEY, CDR2 SVGAGI, per germline. CDR3 loop: CASSPTRDRAGGYTF. As DNA, the CDR3 is TGTGCCAGCAGTCCTACTCGGGACAGGGCAGGTGGCTACACCTTC.

This chain uses TRBV5-1 with TRBJ1-2, with D hard to call. The V gene's germline CDR1 is SGHRS and CDR2 YFSETQ. The CDR3 covers 15 residues. V was cut by 4 bases and J by 1 base, with 14 bases left in between. CDR3 region: CASSPERTDNYGYTF. For the CDR3, the DNA is TGCGCCAGCAGCCCCGAGCGGACGGATAACTATGGCTACACCTTC.

This clone was observed a handful of times. J is TRBJ1-2 and V is TRBV5-8; D is unresolved. Germline values: CDR1 SGHTS, CDR2 YDEGEE. With 0 bases removed from V and 8 bases from J, the gap between germline ends came to 11 bases. The CDR3 contains 13 residues. The CDR3 here is CASSLVGFEGYTF. CDR3 sequence (DNA): TGTGCCAGCAGCTTGGTCGGGTTTGAGGGCTACACCTTC.

A single count supports this clone. The chain has TRBV3-1 (or the pseudogene TRBV3-2) and TRBJ2-5; the D gene is possibly TRBD1 (6 bases). This CDR3 contains 15 residues. V shed 6 bases and J shed 0 bases, with 14 bases lying between them. Germline V gene lookup returns CDR1 LGHDT and CDR2 YNNKEL (reference sequence). CDR3 amino acids: CASRLQGGDQETQYF. CDR3 bases: TGTGCCAGCAGATTACAGGGTGGGGACCAAGAGACCCAGTACTTC.

This clone has just one count. The chain has TRBV19 and TRBJ2-7; 8 bases align to TRBD1. Germline loops: CDR1 LNHDA, CDR2 SQIVND (reference sequence). After removal of 4 bases from V and 7 bases from J, the junction contained 6 bases not matched to a gene. CDR3 length: 13 amino acids. The CDR3 bases are TGTGCCAGTAGTAGCGGGACAGGTCTTGAGCAGTACTTC. Translated: CASSSGTGLEQYF.

The CDR3 region has the DNA TGCGCCAGCAGCCAAGACGGAGAGCACAATCAGCCCCAGCATTTT. This sequence encodes CASSQDGEHNQPQHF. The chain carries TRBV4-1 and TRBJ1-5; D not certain. V lost 0 bases and J 3 bases, leaving 9 bases between the germline ends. This CDR3 is built from 15 residues. Germline V gene data show CDR1 as MGHRA and CDR2 as YSYEKL.

The V and J genes are TRBV6-5 and TRBJ2-5; 9 nucleotides align to TRBD1. Germline CDR1 MNHEY, CDR2 SVGAGI. V was pared by 7 bases and J by 4 bases, with 10 bases of the junction left unmatched. This CDR3 is 15 amino acids long. The CDR3 loop is CASNPGQGIVETQYF. For the CDR3, the DNA is TGTGCCAGCAACCCAGGACAGGGGATAGTAGAGACCCAGTACTTC.

This clone was counted a few times. This same CDR3 is encoded by further DNA sequences in the sample. J is TRBJ2-1 and V is TRBV3-1 (or the pseudogene TRBV3-2); D uncertain. V dropped 1 base and J dropped 3 bases, with 4 bases sitting between them. Germline CDR1 is LGHDT and CDR2 is YNNKEL (reference sequence). The CDR3 runs to 13 residues. This CDR3 reads CASSQGLYNEQFF. CDR3 nucleotides: TGTGCCAGCAGCCAAGGTCTCTACAATGAGCAGTTCTTC.

This chain uses TRBV6-1 with TRBJ1-2; the D gene is possibly TRBD1 (6 bases). The CDR3 consists of 14 residues. Germline CDR1 reads MNHNS; CDR2 reads SASEGT. The V gene lost 7 bases and the J gene lost 3 bases, with 15 bases spanning the gap. The CDR3, as DNA: TGTGCCAGCAAAACAGGGATCGTCGACTATGGCTACACCTTC. It translates to CASKTGIVDYGYTF.

The CDR3 here is CASSQVSAYGYTF. The CDR3 DNA reads as TGTGCCAGCAGCCAAGTCAGTGCCTATGGCTACACCTTC. The V and J genes are TRBV3-1 (or the pseudogene TRBV3-2) and TRBJ1-2; D remains unclear. The CDR3 totals 13 residues. The V end was cut by 1 base, the J end by 4 bases, with 7 bases between. Germline V gene lookup returns CDR1 LGHDT and CDR2 YNNKEL (reference sequence).

The chain has TRBV4-1 and TRBJ2-3; D is undetermined. The CDR3 totals 13 residues. Looked up from germline, CDR1 is MGHRA and CDR2 is YSYEKL. Trimming left V 5 bases short and J 1 base short, with 7 bases between. The CDR3 protein is CASSSPGTDTQYF. For the CDR3, the DNA is TGCGCCAGCAGCTCGCCAGGCACAGATACGCAGTATTTT.